This T cell receptor beta chain was observed in a study of T-cell reconstitution after alpha-beta-depleted transplantation in children. Preparing the TCRbeta library involved the use of unique molecular identifiers. TCRdb independently ran MiXCR on the PCR reads; one entry per CDR3 protein. The data contain around 270,000 distinct CDR3 sequences, over 9.5% of them singletons. This clonotype has at least ten counts. J gave up 7 bases and V 3 bases, and 9 bases lay outside the gene matches. Per germline, CDR1 SGHRS and CDR2 YFSETQ. The CDR3 totals 16 residues. The chain is built from TRBV5-1 and TRBJ2-1, with 11 bases identical to TRBD2. Material: PBMCs, obtained before TCRalphabeta/CD19-depleted stem cell transplant. This sequence originates from a boy less than two years old with acute myeloid leukemia, due to receive a stem cell transplant. The CDR3 nucleotides are TGCGCCAGCAGCTGGGAACTAGCGGGGGCAGGAAATGAGCAGTTCTTC. Protein product: CASSWELAGAGNEQFF. The full variable domain, in which reference TRBV5-1 and TRBJ2-1 provide the parts outside the CDR3, is KAGVTQTPRYLIKTRGQQVTLSCSPISGHRSVSWYQQTPGQGLQFLFEYFSETQRNKGNFPGRFSGRQFSNSRSEMNVSTLELGDSALYLCASSWELAGAGNEQFFGPGTRLTVL.